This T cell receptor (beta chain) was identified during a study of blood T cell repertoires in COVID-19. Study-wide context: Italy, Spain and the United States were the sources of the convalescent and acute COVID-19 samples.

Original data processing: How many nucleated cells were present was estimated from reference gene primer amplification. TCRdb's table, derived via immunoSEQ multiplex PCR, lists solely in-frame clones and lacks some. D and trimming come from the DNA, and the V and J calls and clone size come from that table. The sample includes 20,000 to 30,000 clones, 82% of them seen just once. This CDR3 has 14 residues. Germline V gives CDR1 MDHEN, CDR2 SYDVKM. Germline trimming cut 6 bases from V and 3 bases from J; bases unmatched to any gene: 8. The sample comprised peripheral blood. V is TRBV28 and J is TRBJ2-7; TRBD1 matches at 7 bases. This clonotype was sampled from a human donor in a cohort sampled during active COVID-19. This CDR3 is CASSHGQENYEQYF. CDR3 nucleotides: TGTGCCAGCAGCCATGGACAGGAAAACTACGAGCAGTACTTC.